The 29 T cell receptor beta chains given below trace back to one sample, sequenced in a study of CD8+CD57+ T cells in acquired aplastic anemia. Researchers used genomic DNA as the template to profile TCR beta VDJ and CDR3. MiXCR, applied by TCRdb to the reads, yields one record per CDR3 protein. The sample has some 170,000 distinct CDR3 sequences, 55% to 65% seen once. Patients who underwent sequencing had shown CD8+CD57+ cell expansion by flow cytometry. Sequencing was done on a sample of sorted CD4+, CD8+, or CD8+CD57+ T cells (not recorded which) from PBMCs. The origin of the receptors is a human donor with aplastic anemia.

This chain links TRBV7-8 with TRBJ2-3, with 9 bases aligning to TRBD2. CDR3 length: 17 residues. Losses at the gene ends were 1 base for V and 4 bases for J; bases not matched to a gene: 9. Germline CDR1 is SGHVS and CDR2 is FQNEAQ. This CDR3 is CASSLGLRGGKSDTQYF. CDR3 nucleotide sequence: TGTGCCAGCAGCTTAGGACTGCGGGGGGGCAAGTCAGATACGCAGTATTTT.

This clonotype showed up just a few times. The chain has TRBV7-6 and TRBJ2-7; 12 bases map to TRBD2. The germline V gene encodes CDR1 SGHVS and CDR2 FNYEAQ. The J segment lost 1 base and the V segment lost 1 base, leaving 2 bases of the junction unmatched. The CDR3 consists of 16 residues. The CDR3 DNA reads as TGTGCCAGCAGCTTAGGTACTAGCGGGGGGTCCTACGAGCAGTACTTC. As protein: CASSLGTSGGSYEQYF.

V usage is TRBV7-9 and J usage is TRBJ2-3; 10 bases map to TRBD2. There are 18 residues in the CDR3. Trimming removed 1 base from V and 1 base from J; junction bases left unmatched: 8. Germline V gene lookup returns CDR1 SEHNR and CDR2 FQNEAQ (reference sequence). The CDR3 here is CASSLGLLAGAGTDTQYF. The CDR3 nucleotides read TGTGCCAGCAGCTTAGGGCTCCTAGCGGGGGCCGGCACAGATACGCAGTATTTT. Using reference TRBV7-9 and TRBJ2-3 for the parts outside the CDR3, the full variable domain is DTGVSQNPRHKITKRGQNVTFRCDPISEHNRLYWYRQTLGQGPEFLTYFQNEAQLEKSRLLSDRFSAERPKGSFSTLEIQRTEQGDSAMYLCASSLGLLAGAGTDTQYFGPGTRLTVL.

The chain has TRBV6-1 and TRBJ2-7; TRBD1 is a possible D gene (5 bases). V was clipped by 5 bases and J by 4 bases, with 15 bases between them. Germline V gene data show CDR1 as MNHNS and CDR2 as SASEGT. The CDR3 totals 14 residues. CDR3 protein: CASSYGDRAYEQYF. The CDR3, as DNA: TGTGCCAGCAGTTATGGAGACAGAGCTTACGAGCAGTACTTC.

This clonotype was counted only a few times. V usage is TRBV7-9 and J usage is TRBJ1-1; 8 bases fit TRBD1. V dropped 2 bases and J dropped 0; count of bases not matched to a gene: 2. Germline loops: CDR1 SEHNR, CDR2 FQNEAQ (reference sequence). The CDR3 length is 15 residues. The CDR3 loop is CASSLRGQVNTEAFF. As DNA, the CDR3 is TGTGCCAGCAGCTTACGGGGACAGGTGAACACTGAAGCTTTCTTT. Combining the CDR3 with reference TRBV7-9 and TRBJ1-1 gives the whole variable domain DTGVSQNPRHKITKRGQNVTFRCDPISEHNRLYWYRQTLGQGPEFLTYFQNEAQLEKSRLLSDRFSAERPKGSFSTLEIQRTEQGDSAMYLCASSLRGQVNTEAFFGQGTRLTVV.

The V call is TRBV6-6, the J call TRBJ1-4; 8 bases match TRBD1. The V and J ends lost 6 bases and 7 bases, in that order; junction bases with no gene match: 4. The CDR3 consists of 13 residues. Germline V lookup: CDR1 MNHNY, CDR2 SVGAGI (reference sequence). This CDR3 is CASRAGGGEKLFF. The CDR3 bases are TGTGCCAGCAGGGCAGGGGGCGGTGAAAAACTGTTTTTT.

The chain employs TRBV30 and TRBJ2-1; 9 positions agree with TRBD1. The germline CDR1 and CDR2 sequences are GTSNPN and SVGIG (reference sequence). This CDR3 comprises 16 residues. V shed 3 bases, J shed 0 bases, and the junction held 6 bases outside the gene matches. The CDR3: CAWRDRGQSSYNEQFF. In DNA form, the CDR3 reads TGTGCCTGGAGGGACAGGGGCCAAAGCTCCTACAATGAGCAGTTCTTC.

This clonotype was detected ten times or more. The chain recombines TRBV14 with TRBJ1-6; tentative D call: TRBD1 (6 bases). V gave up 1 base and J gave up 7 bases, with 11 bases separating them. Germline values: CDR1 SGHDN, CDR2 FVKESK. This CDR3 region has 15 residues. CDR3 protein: CASSQVTGSNSPLHF. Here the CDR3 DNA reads TGTGCCAGCAGCCAAGTAACAGGGAGCAATTCACCCCTCCACTTT.

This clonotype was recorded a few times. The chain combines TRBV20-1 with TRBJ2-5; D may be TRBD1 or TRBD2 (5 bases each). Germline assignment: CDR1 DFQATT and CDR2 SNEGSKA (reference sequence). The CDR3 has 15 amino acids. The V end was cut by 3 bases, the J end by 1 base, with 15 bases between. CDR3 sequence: CSASGLAGLQETQYF. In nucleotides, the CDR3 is TGCAGTGCTAGCGGGCTAGCAGGGCTCCAAGAGACCCAGTACTTC.

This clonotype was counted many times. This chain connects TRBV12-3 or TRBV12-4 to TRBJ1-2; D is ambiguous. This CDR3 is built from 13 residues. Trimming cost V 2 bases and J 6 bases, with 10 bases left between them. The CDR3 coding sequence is TGTGCCAGCAGTTTACGAGTGGGGAATGGCTACACCTTC. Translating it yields CASSLRVGNGYTF.

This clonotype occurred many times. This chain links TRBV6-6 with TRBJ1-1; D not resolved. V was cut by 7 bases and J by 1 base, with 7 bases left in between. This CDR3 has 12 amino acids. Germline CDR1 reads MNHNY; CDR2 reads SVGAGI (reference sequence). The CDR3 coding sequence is TGTGCCAGCACCGACAAGAACACTGAAGCTTTCTTT. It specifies CASTDKNTEAFF.

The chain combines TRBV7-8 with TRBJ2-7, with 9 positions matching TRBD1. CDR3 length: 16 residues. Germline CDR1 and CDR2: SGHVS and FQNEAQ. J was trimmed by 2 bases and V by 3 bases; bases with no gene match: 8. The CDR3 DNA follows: TGTGCCAGCAGCTTGGCCGGGACAGGGACCACCTACGAGCAGTACTTC. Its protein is CASSLAGTGTTYEQYF.

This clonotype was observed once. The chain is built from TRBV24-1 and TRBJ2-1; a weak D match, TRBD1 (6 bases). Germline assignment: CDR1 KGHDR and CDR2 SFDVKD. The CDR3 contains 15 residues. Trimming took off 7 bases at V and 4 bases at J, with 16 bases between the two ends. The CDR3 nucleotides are TGTGCCACCAGCCAGGGGAGCGAGGTATACAATGAGCAGTTCTTC. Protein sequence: CATSQGSEVYNEQFF.

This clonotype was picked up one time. CDR3 region: CSAQRAGQETQYF. CDR3 coding DNA: TGCAGTGCCCAGAGAGCGGGGCAAGAGACCCAGTACTTC. The chain has TRBV20-1 and TRBJ2-5; TRBD2 matches 7 bases. Germline CDR1 DFQATT, CDR2 SNEGSKA (reference sequence). V dropped 6 bases and J dropped 2; count of bases not matched to a gene: 6. The length of the CDR3 is 13 residues.

CDR3 amino acids: CASNLNTEAFF. The DNA for the CDR3 is TGTGCCAGCAATTTGAACACTGAAGCTTTCTTT. The rearrangement links TRBV2 to TRBJ1-1; no firm D call. The CDR3 sequence is 11 residues long. Germline V gene lookup returns CDR1 SNHLY and CDR2 FYNNEI. Trimming stripped 7 bases from V and 0 bases from J, with 3 bases between.

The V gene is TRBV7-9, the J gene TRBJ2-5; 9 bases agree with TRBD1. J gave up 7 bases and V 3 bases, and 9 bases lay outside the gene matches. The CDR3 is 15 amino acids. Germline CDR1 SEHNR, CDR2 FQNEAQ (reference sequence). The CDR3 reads CASSFLQGAVGTQYF. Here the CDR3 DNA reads TGTGCCAGCAGCTTCTTACAGGGGGCGGTGGGGACCCAGTACTTC.

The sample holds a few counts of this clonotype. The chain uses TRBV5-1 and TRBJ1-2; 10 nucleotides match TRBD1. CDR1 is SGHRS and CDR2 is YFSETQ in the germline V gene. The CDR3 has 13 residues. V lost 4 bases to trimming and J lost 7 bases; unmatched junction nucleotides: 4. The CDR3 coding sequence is TGCGCCAGCAGCGAAGGACAGGGGGGTGGCTACACCTTC. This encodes CASSEGQGGGYTF.

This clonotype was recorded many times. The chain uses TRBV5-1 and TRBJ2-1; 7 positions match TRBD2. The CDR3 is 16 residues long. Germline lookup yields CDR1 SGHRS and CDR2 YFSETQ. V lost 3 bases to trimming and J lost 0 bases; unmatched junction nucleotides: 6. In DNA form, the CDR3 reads TGCGCCAGCAGCTGGAGCGGGGAAAGCTCCTACAATGAGCAGTTCTTC. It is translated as CASSWSGESSYNEQFF.

CDR3 loop: CASSPSGDIYTEAFF. CDR3 in DNA: TGTGCCAGCAGCCCCTCCGGGGATATCTACACTGAAGCTTTCTTT. The chain couples TRBV6-4 to TRBJ1-1; D call uncertain. The CDR3 extends over 15 amino acids. Trimming removed 6 bases at V and 3 bases at J, with 17 bases between. CDR1 is MRHNA and CDR2 is SNTAGT in the germline V gene.

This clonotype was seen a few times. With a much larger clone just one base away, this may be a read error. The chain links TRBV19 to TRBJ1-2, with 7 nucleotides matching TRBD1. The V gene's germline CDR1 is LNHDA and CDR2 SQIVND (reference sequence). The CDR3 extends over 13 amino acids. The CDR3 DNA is TGTGCCAGTGCCCTACAGGGGAAGTATGGCTACGCCTTC. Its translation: CASALQGKYGYAF.

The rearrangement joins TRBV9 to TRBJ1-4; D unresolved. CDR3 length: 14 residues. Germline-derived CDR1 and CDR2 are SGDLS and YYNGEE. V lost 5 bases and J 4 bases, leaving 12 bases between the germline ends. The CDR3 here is CASSRDVGNEKLFF. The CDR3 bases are TGTGCCAGCAGTCGTGACGTTGGTAATGAAAAACTGTTTTTT.

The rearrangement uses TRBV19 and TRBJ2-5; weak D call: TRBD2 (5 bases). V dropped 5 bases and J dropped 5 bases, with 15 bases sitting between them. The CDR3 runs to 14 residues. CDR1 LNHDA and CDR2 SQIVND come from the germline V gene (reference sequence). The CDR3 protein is CASSPREGWETQYF. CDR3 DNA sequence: TGTGCCAGTAGTCCCCGTGAGGGATGGGAGACCCAGTACTTC.

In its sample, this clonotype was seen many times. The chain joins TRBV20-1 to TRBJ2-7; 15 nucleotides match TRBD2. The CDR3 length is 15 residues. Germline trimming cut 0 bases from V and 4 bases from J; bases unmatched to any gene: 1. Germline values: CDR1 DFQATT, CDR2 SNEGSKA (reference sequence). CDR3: CSARDGTSGGYEQYF. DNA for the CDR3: TGCAGTGCTAGAGATGGGACTAGCGGGGGGTACGAGCAGTACTTC.

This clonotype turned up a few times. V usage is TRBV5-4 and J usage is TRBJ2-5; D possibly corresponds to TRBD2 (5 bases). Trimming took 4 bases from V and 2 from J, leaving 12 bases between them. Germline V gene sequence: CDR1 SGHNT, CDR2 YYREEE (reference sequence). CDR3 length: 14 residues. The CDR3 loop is CASSPGLAQETQYF. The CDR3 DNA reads TGTGCCAGCAGCCCCGGACTGGCTCAAGAGACCCAGTACTTC.

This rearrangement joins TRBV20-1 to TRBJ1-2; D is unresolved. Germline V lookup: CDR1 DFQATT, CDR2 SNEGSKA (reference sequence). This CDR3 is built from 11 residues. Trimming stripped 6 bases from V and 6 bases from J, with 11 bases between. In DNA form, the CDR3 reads TGCAGTGCCGGAGAGGAGGATGGCTACACCTTC. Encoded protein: CSAGEEDGYTF.

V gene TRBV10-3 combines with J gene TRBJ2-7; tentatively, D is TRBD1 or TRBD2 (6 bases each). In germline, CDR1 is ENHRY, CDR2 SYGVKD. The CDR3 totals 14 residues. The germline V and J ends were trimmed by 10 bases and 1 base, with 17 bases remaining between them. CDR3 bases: TGTGCCACCAAGTGGGGGGCTAGTTCCTACGAGCAGTACTTC. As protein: CATKWGASSYEQYF.

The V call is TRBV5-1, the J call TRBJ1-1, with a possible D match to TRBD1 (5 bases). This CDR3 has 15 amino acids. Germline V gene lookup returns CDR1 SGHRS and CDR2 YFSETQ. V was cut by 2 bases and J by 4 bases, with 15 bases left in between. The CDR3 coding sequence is TGCGCCAGCAGCTTTCAGGGCTTTTCTGGCACTGAAGCTTTCTTT. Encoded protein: CASSFQGFSGTEAFF.

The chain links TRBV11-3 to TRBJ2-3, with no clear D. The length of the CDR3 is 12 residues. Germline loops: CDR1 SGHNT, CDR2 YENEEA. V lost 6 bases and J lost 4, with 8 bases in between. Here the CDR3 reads CASSSVADTQYF. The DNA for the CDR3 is TGTGCCAGCAGTTCAGTCGCAGATACGCAGTATTTT.

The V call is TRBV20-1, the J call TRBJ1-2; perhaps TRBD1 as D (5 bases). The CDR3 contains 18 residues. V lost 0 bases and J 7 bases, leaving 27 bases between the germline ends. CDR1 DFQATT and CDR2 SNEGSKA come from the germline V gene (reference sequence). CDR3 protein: CSARDEALRNRPGAGYTF. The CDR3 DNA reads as TGCAGTGCTAGAGATGAGGCCCTCCGAAACCGGCCTGGGGCTGGCTACACCTTC.